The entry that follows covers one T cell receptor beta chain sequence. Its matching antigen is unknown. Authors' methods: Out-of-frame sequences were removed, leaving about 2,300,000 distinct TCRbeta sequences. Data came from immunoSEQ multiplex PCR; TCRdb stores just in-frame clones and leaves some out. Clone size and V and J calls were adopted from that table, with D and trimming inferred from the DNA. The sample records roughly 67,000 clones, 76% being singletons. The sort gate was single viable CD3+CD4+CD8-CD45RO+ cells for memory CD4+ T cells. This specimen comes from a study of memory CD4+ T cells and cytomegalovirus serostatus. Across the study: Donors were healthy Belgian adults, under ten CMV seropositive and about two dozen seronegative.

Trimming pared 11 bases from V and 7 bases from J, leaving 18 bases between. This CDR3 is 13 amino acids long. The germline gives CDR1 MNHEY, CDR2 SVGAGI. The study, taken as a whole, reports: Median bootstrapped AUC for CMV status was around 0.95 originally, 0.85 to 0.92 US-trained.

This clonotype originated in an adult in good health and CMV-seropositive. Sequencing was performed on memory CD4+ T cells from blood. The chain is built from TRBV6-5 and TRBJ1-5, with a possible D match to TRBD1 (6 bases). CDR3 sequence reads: CAAKGGAGQPQHF. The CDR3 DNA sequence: TGTGCCGCAAAGGGGGGGGCAGGGCAGCCCCAGCATTTT.